This T cell receptor beta chain comes out of a study of cytomegalovirus exposure and HLA in healthy donors. The wider study: Early released data comprised 80 million to 90 million unique TCRs from HLA-typed donors.

PCR primers comprised 60 Vbeta and 13 Jbeta primers. Sequenced by immunoSEQ multiplex PCR; TCRdb stores in-frame clones only, minus some. The sample holds 150,000 to 180,000 clones, over 70% seen once. Germline CDR1 SGHTA, CDR2 FQGNSA. This CDR3 contains 16 residues. The trim removed 2 bases at V and 2 bases at J, leaving 6 bases unmatched. The source material was PBMCs. This chain joins TRBV7-2 and TRBJ2-3, with 8 bases matching TRBD2. This TCR was sampled from a man younger than 40 in good health and CMV-seropositive. DNA of the CDR3: TGTGCCAGCAGCTTACGGTTCGGGAGGGTCACAGATACGCAGTATTTT. Translating it yields CASSLRFGRVTDTQYF.